A selection of T cell receptor beta chains follows, all from one sample in a study of T-cell memory formation after mild COVID-19. Via MiXCR, TCRdb re-called the 5' RACE reads, giving one row per CDR3 protein. Of 470,000 or so distinct CDR3 sequences in the sample, around a quarter are singletons; the top ten hold about an eighth. The sample consisted of PBMCs or a T cell subset sorted from them (not recorded which). The receptors derive from an adult woman who had mild COVID-19 (a few samples of this study predate the infection). Cell type and time point are not known. Each CDR3 is given with its conserved first and last residue. D genes are given only for firm matches. Not every row has a clone size; where given, it reads once, few, many or a size class.

clone size | J gene | D gene | V gene | CDR3 protein | CDR3 DNA
NA | TRBJ1-1 | NA | TRBV5-6 | CASSTAGEGNTEAFF | TGTGCCAGCAGCACAGCAGGCGAGGGTAACACTGAAGCTTTCTTT
few | TRBJ2-3 | TRBD1 | TRBV5-1 | CASSFGDRGTDTQYF | TGCGCCAGCAGCTTCGGCGACAGGGGCACAGATACGCAGTATTTT
NA | TRBJ2-1 | NA | TRBV7-6 | CASSLVEGNEQFF | TGTGCCAGCAGCTTAGTTGAGGGCAATGAGCAGTTCTTC
many | TRBJ2-1 | NA | TRBV20-1 | CSASTGRDYNEQFF | TGCAGTGCTAGTACGGGACGAGATTACAATGAGCAGTTCTTC
NA | TRBJ2-5 | TRBD2 | TRBV9 | CASSVEGLAGQETQYF | TGTGCCAGCAGCGTTGAGGGACTAGCGGGGCAAGAGACCCAGTACTTC
NA | TRBJ1-1 | NA | TRBV18 | CASSPTGGPYTEAFF | TGTGCCAGCTCACCAACGGGGGGGCCGTACACTGAAGCTTTCTTT
few | TRBJ2-1 | NA | TRBV7-9 | CASSLIVGQYNEQFF | TGTGCCAGCAGCTTGATTGTAGGACAGTACAATGAGCAGTTCTTC
few | TRBJ2-7 | NA | TRBV5-1 | CASSLDFSYEQYF | TGCGCCAGCAGCTTGGACTTCTCCTACGAGCAGTACTTC
NA | TRBJ2-5 | NA | TRBV6-2/TRBV6-3 | CASSYSVEREETQYF | TGTGCCAGCAGTTACTCGGTCGAGCGGGAAGAGACCCAGTACTTC
few | TRBJ2-3 | NA | TRBV7-9 | CASSLVGTMTDTQYF | TGTGCCAGCAGCTTAGTCGGGACGATGACAGATACGCAGTATTTT
NA | TRBJ2-2 | NA | TRBV7-9 | CASRGQGVNTGELFF | TGTGCCAGCCGAGGGCAGGGCGTCAACACCGGGGAGCTGTTTTTT
NA | TRBJ2-4 | TRBD1 | TRBV5-1 | CASSLGQGSQNIQYF | TGCGCCAGCAGCTTGGGACAGGGGAGTCAAAACATTCAGTACTTC
NA | TRBJ2-3 | NA | TRBV10-3 | CAISESGSLDTQYF | TGTGCCATCAGTGAGTCTGGTAGTCTGGATACGCAGTATTTT
few | TRBJ2-5 | NA | TRBV5-1 | CASSLDRYRVVETQYF | TGCGCCAGCAGCTTGGACCGTTACCGGGTTGTGGAGACCCAGTACTTC
NA | TRBJ2-1 | NA | TRBV2 | CASSERSFPYNEQFF | TGTGCCAGCAGTGAACGGAGTTTCCCCTACAATGAGCAGTTCTTC
NA | TRBJ1-2 | TRBD1 | TRBV6-5 | CASSYSGTDRNYGYTF | TGTGCCAGCAGTTACTCGGGGACGGACAGGAACTATGGCTACACCTTC
many | TRBJ2-3 | NA | TRBV4-2 | CASSQDNGFTDTQYF | TGTGCCAGCAGCCAAGATAATGGCTTCACAGATACGCAGTATTTT
NA | TRBJ1-2 | TRBD1 | TRBV3-1 | CASSQTGSGTDYGYTF | TGTGCCAGCAGCCAAACGGGAAGTGGGACAGACTATGGCTACACCTTC
few | TRBJ1-3 | NA | TRBV6-5 | CASSFTGSSSDTIYF | TGTGCCAGCAGTTTTACAGGGTCGTCTAGTGACACCATATATTTT
few | TRBJ2-7 | TRBD2 | TRBV20-1 | CSAPDTSGSSYEQYF | TGCAGTGCCCCAGATACTAGCGGGAGCTCCTACGAGCAGTACTTC
NA | TRBJ2-1 | TRBD1 | TRBV4-1 | CASTSDRSNNEQFF | TGCGCCAGCACTTCGGACAGGAGTAACAATGAGCAGTTCTTC
NA | TRBJ1-5 | NA | TRBV2 | CASSEARQPQHF | TGTGCCAGCAGTGAAGCGAGGCAGCCCCAGCATTTT
few | TRBJ1-1 | TRBD1 | TRBV5-1 | CASSSGQGTGTEAFF | TGCGCCAGCAGCTCTGGACAGGGGACGGGCACTGAAGCTTTCTTT
many | TRBJ2-2 | TRBD1 | TRBV5-5 | CASSWTGAMNTGELFF | TGTGCCAGCAGCTGGACAGGGGCCATGAACACCGGGGAGCTGTTTTTT
NA | TRBJ1-1 | TRBD1 | TRBV13 | CASSSSGQGFTEAFF | TGTGCCAGCAGCTCCTCGGGACAGGGGTTCACTGAAGCTTTCTTT
few | TRBJ2-7 | TRBD1 | TRBV12-3/TRBV12-4 | CASSRTGNYEQYF | TGTGCCAGCAGCCGGACAGGGAACTACGAGCAGTACTTC
few | TRBJ2-1 | TRBD1 | TRBV28 | CASSSGRGSSYNEQFF | TGTGCCAGCAGCAGTGGCAGGGGGAGCTCCTACAATGAGCAGTTCTTC
NA | TRBJ2-7 | NA | TRBV27 | CASSLTSRAYEQYF | TGTGCCAGCAGTCTAACTAGCAGAGCCTACGAGCAGTACTTC
NA | TRBJ2-5 | TRBD2 | TRBV6-5 | CASTRTSGQETQYF | TGTGCCAGCACCCGGACTAGCGGGCAAGAGACCCAGTACTTC
few | TRBJ2-2 | NA | TRBV2 | CASRVGPGQTGELFF | TGTGCCAGCAGGGTGGGACCGGGTCAAACCGGGGAGCTGTTTTTT
NA | TRBJ2-7 | NA | TRBV2 | CATYSELYEQYF | TGTGCCACCTACTCGGAGTTGTACGAGCAGTACTTC
many | TRBJ2-5 | NA | TRBV6-5 | CASSYRGETQYF | TGTGCCAGTAGTTATAGGGGCGAGACCCAGTACTTC
NA | TRBJ1-2 | TRBD1 | TRBV29-1 | CSVRYRGESGYTF | TGCAGCGTGAGATACAGGGGTGAAAGTGGCTACACCTTC
few | TRBJ2-7 | TRBD2 | TRBV2 | CASKRLAGGGNYEQYF | TGTGCCAGTAAGAGACTAGCGGGAGGAGGGAACTACGAGCAGTACTTC
NA | TRBJ2-5 | NA | TRBV7-6 | CASSPPAGTQYF | TGTGCCAGCAGCCCCCCGGCCGGGACCCAGTACTTC
NA | TRBJ2-3 | NA | TRBV19 | CASRAKEGTDTQYF | TGTGCCAGTAGGGCTAAGGAGGGCACAGATACGCAGTATTTT
few | TRBJ2-7 | TRBD2 | TRBV20-1 | CSARDGGLYDEQYF | TGCAGTGCTAGAGACGGGGGACTATATGACGAGCAGTACTTC
many | TRBJ2-7 | TRBD2 | TRBV27 | CASSSNGLAGKVNVYEQYF | TGTGCCAGCAGTTCGAACGGACTAGCGGGTAAGGTTAACGTCTACGAGCAGTACTTC
many | TRBJ2-1 | TRBD2 | TRBV3-1 | CASSQVLAGNEQFF | TGTGCCAGCAGCCAAGTGCTAGCGGGGAATGAGCAGTTCTTC
many | TRBJ2-3 | TRBD2 | TRBV6-1 | CASKKRETSTDTQYF | TGTGCCAGCAAAAAGCGGGAAACTAGCACAGATACGCAGTATTTT
few | TRBJ2-5 | TRBD2 | TRBV10-3 | CAIRGDTSGPRGETQYF | TGTGCCATCAGGGGGGACACTAGCGGCCCAAGAGGAGAGACCCAGTACTTC
NA | TRBJ1-2 | TRBD1 | TRBV6-4 | CASSAQRTGDLNGYTF | TGTGCCAGCAGTGCTCAGCGGACAGGGGACCTTAATGGCTACACCTTC
few | TRBJ2-5 | NA | TRBV24-1 | CATSRAGGMAETQYF | TGTGCCACCAGTCGAGCAGGGGGGATGGCAGAGACCCAGTACTTC
NA | TRBJ2-7 | NA | TRBV5-1 | CASSLAGDLAYEQYF | TGCGCCAGCAGCTTGGCTGGGGACCTAGCCTACGAGCAGTACTTC
few | TRBJ2-1 | TRBD2 | TRBV10-3 | CAIKEAGGYNEQFF | TGTGCCATCAAGGAAGCGGGAGGGTACAATGAGCAGTTCTTC
few | TRBJ2-2 | TRBD2 | TRBV18 | CASSPQLAGGGTGELFF | TGTGCCAGCTCACCACAGCTAGCGGGAGGCGGCACCGGGGAGCTGTTTTTT
few | TRBJ2-5 | NA | TRBV7-2 | CASSLVGTAYGETQYF | TGTGCCAGCAGCTTGGTGGGTACGGCATACGGGGAGACCCAGTACTTC
NA | TRBJ2-5 | NA | TRBV5-4 | CASSSERDTRRSGTQYF | TGTGCCAGCAGCTCGGAACGGGACACAAGACGAAGTGGGACCCAGTACTTC
NA | TRBJ2-1 | TRBD2 | TRBV4-1 | CASSQDWGGRQFF | TGCGCCAGCAGCCAAGATTGGGGGGGACGGCAGTTCTTC
NA | TRBJ2-5 | NA | TRBV10-3 | CATRATPGSQTQYF | TGTGCCACCCGGGCCACGCCGGGCTCACAGACCCAGTACTTC
few | TRBJ2-3 | NA | TRBV11-2 | CASSLTPSGSRGTDTQYF | TGTGCCAGCAGCTTAACCCCCTCTGGGAGTCGTGGCACAGATACGCAGTATTTT
NA | TRBJ1-5 | NA | TRBV4-1 | CASSQDHRKEGQPQHF | TGCGCCAGCAGCCAAGATCACCGAAAAGAGGGACAGCCCCAGCATTTT
NA | TRBJ2-2 | TRBD2 | TRBV12-3/TRBV12-4 | CASSLGSGSPSGELFF | TGTGCCAGCAGTTTGGGTAGCGGGTCGCCCAGCGGGGAGCTGTTTTTT